A single sample gave rise to the 32 T cell receptor beta chains below, sequenced in a study of T cell responses to AZD1222 COVID-19 vaccine. The repertoire was sequenced with immunoSEQ multiplex PCR; TCRdb's copy has only in-frame clones and lacks some. The repertoire holds about 150,000 clones, 90% to 95% seen once, with about 1.6% in the top ten. The input for sequencing was peripheral blood, taken 28 days after the second AZD1222 dose. The receptors derive from an adult who received the AZD1222 COVID-19 vaccine.

This chain uses TRBV13 with TRBJ1-2, with a possible D match to TRBD1 (5 bases). The CDR3 consists of 14 residues. From germline, CDR1 is PRHDT and CDR2 FYEKMQ (reference sequence). V lost 5 bases and J lost 8, with 18 bases in between. As DNA, the CDR3 is TGTGCCAGCAGCCCCGGGACGGTGAACAAGGGCTACACCTTC. Protein: CASSPGTVNKGYTF.

The rearrangement uses TRBV6-5 and TRBJ2-4, with D hard to call. Germline V lookup: CDR1 MNHEY, CDR2 SVGAGI. V was trimmed by 2 bases and J by 7 bases, leaving 9 bases between them. The CDR3 loop spans 13 amino acids. The CDR3 DNA reads TGTGCCAGCAGTTACCAGGACGGGAACATTCAGTACTTC. Translated: CASSYQDGNIQYF.

This chain uses TRBV9 with TRBJ2-2; weak D call: TRBD2 (5 bases). This CDR3 has 14 amino acids. Germline CDR1 SGDLS, CDR2 YYNGEE. V lost 0 bases, J lost 5 bases, and 8 bases lay in between. This chain's CDR3 is CASSVASGTGELFF. In nucleotides, the CDR3 is TGTGCCAGCAGCGTAGCTTCGGGGACCGGGGAGCTGTTTTTT.

The chain uses TRBV25-1 and TRBJ1-3, with no clear D. Germline V gene lookup returns CDR1 MGHDK and CDR2 SYGVNS. The V gene lost 2 bases and the J gene lost 1 base, with 12 bases spanning the gap. The CDR3 runs 16 residues. The CDR3 protein is CASSERDPSSGNTIYF. CDR3 bases: TGTGCCAGCAGTGAAAGGGATCCGAGTTCTGGAAACACCATATATTTT. The full variable domain, its missing parts supplied by reference TRBV25-1 and TRBJ1-3, is EADIYQTPRYLVIGTGKKITLECSQTMGHDKMYWYQQDPGMELHLIHYSYGVNSTEKGDLSSESTVSRIRTEHFPLTLESARPSHTSQYLCASSERDPSSGNTIYFGEGSWLTVV.

This rearrangement joins TRBV11-2 to TRBJ2-7; 7 nucleotides line up with TRBD1. Germline V gene lookup returns CDR1 SGHAT and CDR2 FQNNGV. Germline trimming cut 6 bases from V and 3 bases from J; bases unmatched to any gene: 11. The CDR3 contains 15 residues. This CDR3 is CASSLEWTGVYEQYF. CDR3 nucleotides: TGTGCCAGCAGTCTAGAGTGGACAGGAGTCTACGAGCAGTACTTC.

This chain joins TRBV28 and TRBJ1-4, with D possibly being TRBD1 (6 bases). The CDR3 runs 14 residues. The germline gives CDR1 MDHEN, CDR2 SYDVKM. The V and J ends lost 5 bases and 4 bases respectively, with 11 bases between them. Here the CDR3 reads CASSQQGFNEKLFF. The CDR3, as DNA: TGTGCCAGCAGTCAACAGGGTTTTAATGAAAAACTGTTTTTT.

V usage is TRBV12-5 and J usage is TRBJ1-1, with D unclear. Germline V lookup: CDR1 LGHNT, CDR2 FRNRAP. With 0 bases removed from V and 0 bases from J, the gap between germline ends came to 5 bases. The CDR3 runs to 14 residues. The CDR3 here is CASGLVSMNTEAFF. CDR3 DNA: TGTGCTAGTGGTTTGGTGTCCATGAACACTGAAGCTTTCTTT.

V and J are TRBV11-2 and TRBJ2-1; no firm D call. This CDR3 contains 14 residues. Germline lookup yields CDR1 SGHAT and CDR2 FQNNGV. V was shortened by 2 bases and J by 14 bases, with 19 bases between the two germline ends. The CDR3 coding sequence is TGTGCCAGCAGCTTAAGTGCCAGGTCAGACCTTGAGTTCTTC. It yields the protein CASSLSARSDLEFF.

The rearrangement joins TRBV27 to TRBJ1-3; D possibly corresponds to TRBD1 (6 bases). Germline V gene sequence: CDR1 MNHEY, CDR2 SMNVEV (reference sequence). The CDR3 sequence is 15 residues long. V lost 3 bases, J lost 3 bases, and 12 bases lay in between. The DNA of the CDR3 is TGTGCCAGCAGTTTGGTGGGGGCCGGTGGAAACACCATATATTTT. Residues: CASSLVGAGGNTIYF.

The V call is TRBV25-1, the J call TRBJ1-6; 9 bases are a match to TRBD1. This CDR3 region has 15 residues. After removal of 1 base from V and 7 bases from J, the junction contained 2 bases not matched to a gene. CDR1 is MGHDK, CDR2 SYGVNS, per germline. CDR3 nucleotide sequence: TGTGCCAGCAGTGAATGGGACAGGGAGAATTCACCCCTCCACTTT. This translates into CASSEWDRENSPLHF.

Only one count was recorded for this clone. The chain uses TRBV28 and TRBJ2-1; D might be TRBD2 (7 bases). Germline V gives CDR1 MDHEN, CDR2 SYDVKM. This CDR3 has 13 residues. Trimming took off 7 bases at V and 5 bases at J, with 12 bases between the two ends. CDR3 in DNA: TGTGCCAGCAATAGGGGGGGGGACAATGAGCAGTTCTTC. Translation: CASNRGGDNEQFF.

The V gene is TRBV19, the J gene TRBJ2-1; D gene uncertain. The CDR3 contains 15 residues. The V end lost 5 bases, the J end lost 6 bases, and 17 bases lay between the germline ends. Germline V gives CDR1 LNHDA, CDR2 SQIVND (reference sequence). CDR3 nucleotide sequence: TGTGCCAGTAGTCGCGGACCAATAGTTGGCAATGAGCAGTTCTTC. Encoded protein: CASSRGPIVGNEQFF.

V usage is TRBV15 and J usage is TRBJ2-7, with D perhaps given as TRBD1 or TRBD2 (5 bases each). The CDR3 has 14 amino acids. CDR1 is LNHNV, CDR2 YYDKDF, per germline (reference sequence). V shed 5 bases and J shed 1 base, with 12 bases lying between them. The CDR3: CATSWDVGSYEQYF. Here the CDR3 DNA reads TGTGCCACCAGCTGGGACGTAGGGTCCTACGAGCAGTACTTC.

This clone was observed a few times. The CDR3 reads CASSLDWAGGEQYF. As DNA, the CDR3 is TGTGCCAGCAGCTTAGATTGGGCGGGGGGCGAGCAGTACTTC. This chain links TRBV11-2 with TRBJ2-7, with 8 bases identical to TRBD2. The J segment lost 6 bases and the V segment lost 0 bases, leaving 4 bases of the junction unmatched. This CDR3 is built from 14 residues. Germline V gene data show CDR1 as SGHAT and CDR2 as FQNNGV.

The V call is TRBV7-8, the J call TRBJ2-7; 7 nucleotides agree with TRBD1. The CDR3 length is 13 residues. The ends lost 2 bases at V and 2 bases at J; junction bases unmatched: 0. The germline V gene encodes CDR1 SGHVS and CDR2 FQNEAQ. In nucleotides, the CDR3 is TGTGCCAGCAGCTTACAGGGGGCCTACGAGCAGTACTTC. It yields the protein CASSLQGAYEQYF.

The J gene is TRBJ1-3, the V gene TRBV7-8; no clear D gene. V lost 1 base to trimming and J lost 3 bases, with 7 bases between them. The CDR3 has 14 residues. Germline CDR1 SGHVS, CDR2 FQNEAQ. The CDR3 coding sequence is TGTGCCAGCAGCTTAGTGGGGAGTGGAAACACCATATATTTT. Translating gives CASSLVGSGNTIYF. Looking up the rest from reference TRBV7-8 and TRBJ1-3 gives the full variable domain: GAGVSQSPRYKVAKRGQDVALRCDPISGHVSLFWYQQALGQGPEFLTYFQNEAQLDKSGLPSDRFFAERPEGSVSTLKIQRTQQEDSAVYLCASSLVGSGNTIYFGEGSWLTVV.

The CDR3 sequence: CASSSSPATFRDSPLHF. Written as DNA, the CDR3 is TGTGCCAGTAGTTCGTCGCCGGCAACCTTTAGGGATTCACCCCTCCACTTT. The chain has TRBV19 and TRBJ1-6; D is unclear. CDR1 and CDR2 (germline): LNHDA, SQIVND (reference sequence). Trimming took off 5 bases at V and 8 bases at J, with 22 bases between the two ends. The CDR3 has 17 amino acids.

CDR3 region: CASSLTQGAYGYTF. CDR3 DNA: TGTGCCAGCAGTCTCACACAGGGGGCCTATGGCTACACCTTC. V usage is TRBV6-4 and J usage is TRBJ1-2; 9 bases are shared with TRBD1. Germline CDR1 reads MRHNA; CDR2 reads SNTAGT. J gave up 4 bases and V 5 bases, and 5 bases lay outside the gene matches. The CDR3 contains 14 residues.

A single count supports this clone. The V call is TRBV6-5, the J call TRBJ1-1; D is ambiguous. Trimming cost V 6 bases and J 0 bases, with 11 bases left between them. The CDR3 loop spans 14 amino acids. Germline lookup yields CDR1 MNHEY and CDR2 SVGAGI. DNA of the CDR3: TGTGCCAGCAGCCCACTAACTATGAACACTGAAGCTTTCTTT. It translates to CASSPLTMNTEAFF.

The CDR3 DNA reads as TGTGCCAGCAGCCGCCATGGGGACACTGAAGCTTTCTTT. It is translated as CASSRHGDTEAFF. The J gene is TRBJ1-1, the V gene TRBV12-3 or TRBV12-4; unclear D gene. V was shortened by 6 bases and J by 3 bases, with 11 bases between the two germline ends. The CDR3 loop spans 13 amino acids.

V usage is TRBV9 and J usage is TRBJ2-4; TRBD1 might be the D (5 bases). Germline V gene sequence: CDR1 SGDLS, CDR2 YYNGEE. The CDR3 covers 15 residues. Trimming removed 3 bases from V and 1 base from J, with 11 bases in between. Here the CDR3 reads CASSAGPGAKNIQYF. For the CDR3, the DNA is TGTGCCAGCAGCGCAGGGCCTGGGGCCAAAAACATTCAGTACTTC. Combining the CDR3 with reference TRBV9 and TRBJ2-4 gives the whole variable domain DSGVTQTPKHLITATGQRVTLRCSPRSGDLSVYWYQQSLDQGLQFLIQYYNGEERAKGNILERFSAQQFPDLHSELNLSSLELGDSALYFCASSAGPGAKNIQYFGAGTRLSVL.

The genes are TRBV11-2 and TRBJ2-3; possible D gene TRBD2, 6 bases. The CDR3 contains 14 residues. The V gene's germline CDR1 is SGHAT and CDR2 FQNNGV. V was cut by 5 bases and J by 0 bases, with 9 bases left in between. The CDR3 protein is CASSVAASTDTQYF. The CDR3 bases are TGTGCCAGCAGCGTAGCGGCTAGCACAGATACGCAGTATTTT.

The chain combines TRBV7-9 with TRBJ2-3; no definite D call. The CDR3 extends over 15 amino acids. Per germline, CDR1 SEHNR and CDR2 FQNEAQ (reference sequence). The V gene lost 1 base and the J gene lost 0 bases, with 8 bases spanning the gap. The CDR3 is CASSLVHDSTDTQYF. The CDR3 DNA reads TGTGCCAGCAGCTTAGTACACGACAGCACAGATACGCAGTATTTT.

This sequence joins TRBV2 and TRBJ1-2; 9 positions agree with TRBD1. In germline, CDR1 is SNHLY, CDR2 FYNNEI. The CDR3 has 14 residues. The J segment lost 1 base and the V segment lost 6 bases, leaving 3 bases of the junction unmatched. CDR3 amino acids: CASSQGQGNYGYTF. In DNA, the CDR3 is TGTGCCAGCAGCCAGGGACAGGGTAACTATGGCTACACCTTC. Supplemented by reference TRBV2 and TRBJ1-2, the full variable domain reads EPEVTQTPSHQVTQMGQEVILRCVPISNHLYFYWYRQILGQKVEFLVSFYNNEISEKSEIFDDQFSVERPDGSNFTLKIRSTKLEDSAMYFCASSQGQGNYGYTFGSGTRLTVV.

This clone showed up just a few times. V and J are TRBV27 and TRBJ1-2; maybe TRBD1 (5 bases). Trimming shortened V by 1 base and J by 4 bases, and 13 bases separated the two germline ends. The V gene's germline CDR1 is MNHEY and CDR2 SMNVEV (reference sequence). The CDR3 contains 15 residues. In nucleotides, the CDR3 is TGTGCCAGCAGTTTATTGGCGGGGCGCGTCTATGGCTACACCTTC. It encodes CASSLLAGRVYGYTF.

This rearrangement joins TRBV5-4 to TRBJ1-1; TRBD1 agrees at 10 bases. The CDR3 contains 15 residues. The trim removed 6 bases at V and 0 bases at J, leaving 5 bases unmatched. CDR1 is SGHNT, CDR2 YYREEE, per germline (reference sequence). CDR3 in amino acids: CASMRQGAVNTEAFF. The CDR3 DNA reads as TGTGCCAGCATGAGACAGGGGGCGGTGAACACTGAAGCTTTCTTT.

J is TRBJ2-3 and V is TRBV19; TRBD2 is a possible D gene (6 bases). Germline V lookup: CDR1 LNHDA, CDR2 SQIVND (reference sequence). This CDR3 has 15 residues. Between the trimmed V and J ends, which lost 10 bases and 0 bases, there was a span of 17 bases. The CDR3 sequence is CATTVGGVSTDTQYF. The CDR3 nucleotides read TGTGCCACCACAGTGGGGGGAGTAAGCACAGATACGCAGTATTTT.

The chain employs TRBV14 and TRBJ1-1; 7 nucleotides match TRBD1. Germline trimming cut 3 bases from V and 3 bases from J; bases unmatched to any gene: 10. Germline CDR1 and CDR2: SGHDN and FVKESK. The CDR3 length is 16 residues. CDR3 loop: CASSHLAGTEDTEAFF. CDR3 DNA sequence: TGTGCCAGCAGCCACCTGGCGGGGACAGAAGACACTGAAGCTTTCTTT.

The rearrangement uses TRBV19 and TRBJ2-1; TRBD2 aligns across 15 bases. The V gene end was trimmed by 5 bases and the J gene end by 6 bases; junction bases not matched to a gene: 5. The CDR3 is made up of 16 amino acids. The germline V gene has CDR1 LNHDA and CDR2 SQIVND (reference sequence). Here the CDR3 reads CASSSGLAGGINEQFF. For the CDR3, the DNA is TGTGCCAGTAGTTCGGGACTAGCGGGAGGAATCAATGAGCAGTTCTTC.

The rearrangement links TRBV19 to TRBJ2-7; possible D gene TRBD1, 8 bases. This CDR3 contains 14 residues. V was shortened by 2 bases and J by 3 bases, with 11 bases between the two germline ends. Germline V lookup: CDR1 LNHDA, CDR2 SQIVND (reference sequence). The CDR3 DNA reads TGTGCCAGTAGTATAACAGGGGGGGTCTACGAGCAGTACTTC. Translating it yields CASSITGGVYEQYF.

The chain recombines TRBV28 with TRBJ1-1; tentatively, D is TRBD1 (5 bases). The CDR3 contains 11 residues. The V end was cut by 2 bases, the J end by 7 bases, with 5 bases between. Looked up from germline, CDR1 is MDHEN and CDR2 is SYDVKM. DNA for the CDR3: TGTGCCAGCAGTTTAGACAGTGAAGCTTTCTTT. Translation gives CASSLDSEAFF.

This chain uses TRBV18 with TRBJ1-2; 9 nucleotides match TRBD1. The germline V gene encodes CDR1 KGHSH and CDR2 LQKENI. The CDR3 sequence is 12 residues long. J lost 5 bases, V lost 8 bases, and 3 bases had no gene match. The CDR3 is CASAGQGYGYTF. The CDR3 DNA sequence: TGTGCCAGCGCGGGACAGGGATATGGCTACACCTTC. The entire variable domain, with the rest obtained from reference TRBV18 and TRBJ1-2, is as follows: NAGVMQNPRHLVRRRGQEARLRCSPMKGHSHVYWYRQLPEEGLKFMVYLQKENIIDESGMPKERFSAEFPKEGPSILRIQQVVRGDSAAYFCASAGQGYGYTFGSGTRLTVV.